Shown below are 31 T cell receptor beta chains from a single sample sequenced in a study of lymphopenia after photon versus proton radiotherapy. TCRdb's copy holds only in-frame clones and misses some; the assay was immunoSEQ multiplex PCR. The sample records 30,000 to 45,000 clones, 90% to 95% being singletons. Sequencing was performed on peripheral blood, taken from a patient treated with photon-based radiotherapy. The receptors originated from a man between 60 and 70 years old with cholangiocarcinoma.

This clone was seen once. The gene calls are TRBV4-3 and TRBJ1-4, with D perhaps matching TRBD1 (5 bases). CDR3 length equals 15 residues. V lost 1 base, J lost 8 bases, and 14 bases lay in between. Germline V gene data show CDR1 as LGHNA and CDR2 as YSLEER. CDR3 nucleotide sequence: TGCGCCAGCAGCCAAGGACCAGGGAAGGAGGAAAAACTGTTTTTT. Translation gives CASSQGPGKEEKLFF.

The chain links TRBV5-1 to TRBJ1-2; D remains unclear. Trimming removed 0 bases at V and 4 bases at J, with 16 bases between. The V gene's germline CDR1 is SGHRS and CDR2 YFSETQ. The CDR3 runs 16 residues. CDR3 region: CASSLEGRTRAYGYTF. The CDR3 nucleotides read TGCGCCAGCAGCTTGGAGGGCAGGACTAGGGCCTATGGCTACACCTTC.

The V gene is TRBV5-4, the J gene TRBJ2-3, with TRBD2 as a possible D gene (6 bases). Germline CDR1 is SGHNT and CDR2 is YYREEE (reference sequence). CDR3 length: 14 amino acids. The V gene lost 4 bases and the J gene lost 0 bases, with 9 bases spanning the gap. This CDR3 reads CASSRGKSTDTQYF. The CDR3, as DNA: TGTGCCAGCAGCCGCGGGAAGAGCACAGATACGCAGTATTTT.

CDR3 coding DNA: TGTGCCAGTACCAAAACAGGACAGGGGGCGTACGAGCAGTACTTC. Its protein is CASTKTGQGAYEQYF. The chain joins TRBV19 to TRBJ2-7, with 11 positions matching TRBD1. This CDR3 spans 15 amino acids. The germline gives CDR1 LNHDA, CDR2 SQIVND (reference sequence). V lost 7 bases, J lost 4 bases, and 9 bases stayed unmatched.

In DNA form, the CDR3 reads TGTGCCAGCAGCTTTTCAGCGGGGGTAAACAATGAGCAGTTCTTC. Translation: CASSFSAGVNNEQFF. This chain links TRBV5-5 with TRBJ2-1; 8 positions agree with TRBD2. There are 15 residues in the CDR3. Germline V gives CDR1 SGHKS, CDR2 YYEKEE (reference sequence). With V trimmed by 2 bases and J by 5 bases, 6 bases remained unmatched.

The chain couples TRBV10-2 to TRBJ2-1; 13 nucleotides agree with TRBD2. The CDR3 is 16 amino acids. Trimming cost V 4 bases and J 5 bases; bases outside gene matches: 5. The germline gives CDR1 WSHSY, CDR2 SAAADI. CDR3 in DNA: TGCGCCAGCAGTGGAGGACTAGCGGGAGTTCACAATGAGCAGTTCTTC. This sequence encodes CASSGGLAGVHNEQFF.

This chain links TRBV19 with TRBJ1-1; 7 bases are shared with TRBD1. CDR1 and CDR2 (germline): LNHDA, SQIVND (reference sequence). J lost 5 bases, V lost 7 bases, and 10 bases had no gene match. This CDR3 has 14 amino acids. CDR3 nucleotides: TGTGCCAGTACCCCGACAGGGCCGGGGACTGAAGCTTTCTTT. Its translation is CASTPTGPGTEAFF.

V and J are TRBV4-2 and TRBJ2-3, with TRBD2 matching over 10 bases. Trimming removed 4 bases from V and 1 base from J; junction bases left unmatched: 5. Germline-derived CDR1 and CDR2 are LGHNA and YNFKEQ. The CDR3 consists of 16 residues. The CDR3 DNA follows: TGTGCCAGCAGCCTCGGACTAGCGGAGGGCACAGATACGCAGTATTTT. As protein: CASSLGLAEGTDTQYF.

This rearrangement joins TRBV5-1 to TRBJ1-1; tentative D call: TRBD1 (6 bases). The CDR3 loop spans 16 amino acids. V lost 3 bases to trimming and J lost 0 bases, with 15 bases between them. Germline V gene sequence: CDR1 SGHRS, CDR2 YFSETQ. The CDR3 nucleotides are TGCGCCAGCAGCTATGGACAGCTAGGTATGAACACTGAAGCTTTCTTT. Translated: CASSYGQLGMNTEAFF.

The rearrangement uses TRBV18 and TRBJ2-1, with 9 bases matching TRBD1. The V gene's germline CDR1 is KGHSH and CDR2 LQKENI. The CDR3 runs to 16 residues. Unmatched junction bases numbered 3, after V lost 3 bases and J lost 0 bases. The CDR3, as DNA: TGTGCCAGCTCACCGGGGACAGGGAGCTCCTACAATGAGCAGTTCTTC. It codes for CASSPGTGSSYNEQFF.

The chain uses TRBV19 and TRBJ1-5, with D tentatively TRBD1 (5 bases). The CDR3 has 16 amino acids. Germline V gene data show CDR1 as LNHDA and CDR2 as SQIVND (reference sequence). V lost 1 base and J lost 1, with 11 bases in between. This chain's CDR3 is CASSIAQGRSNQPQHF. In DNA, the CDR3 is TGTGCCAGTAGTATAGCTCAGGGCCGGAGCAATCAGCCCCAGCATTTT. The complete variable domain, with remaining parts taken from reference TRBV19 and TRBJ1-5, reads DGGITQSPKYLFRKEGQNVTLSCEQNLNHDAMYWYRQDPGQGLRLIYYSQIVNDFQKGDIAEGYSVSREKKESFPLTVTSAQKNPTAFYLCASSIAQGRSNQPQHFGDGTRLSIL.

The chain combines TRBV5-1 with TRBJ2-3; the match to TRBD2 covers 10 bases. This CDR3 has 16 amino acids. V was pared by 4 bases and J by 1 base, with 6 bases of the junction left unmatched. Germline V gene lookup returns CDR1 SGHRS and CDR2 YFSETQ. For the CDR3, the DNA is TGCGCCAGCAGCGAGAATCTAGCGGGAGGCACAGATACGCAGTATTTT. Residues: CASSENLAGGTDTQYF.

This clone was found a few times. The chain is built from TRBV6-5 and TRBJ2-3; D remains unclear. The V gene lost 7 bases and the J gene lost 1 base, with 9 bases spanning the gap. The CDR3 is made up of 13 amino acids. Germline CDR1 and CDR2: MNHEY and SVGAGI. CDR3 nucleotides: TGTGCCAGCACCCCCAGAGGCACAGATACGCAGTATTTT. This sequence encodes CASTPRGTDTQYF.

The chain recombines TRBV28 with TRBJ2-7; 9 bases are a match to TRBD2. Trimming cost V 8 bases and J 1 base; bases outside gene matches: 9. From germline, CDR1 is MDHEN and CDR2 SYDVKM. The CDR3 is made up of 15 amino acids. CDR3 residues: CASPGGAGGSYEQYF. The DNA of the CDR3 is TGTGCCAGCCCCGGAGGGGCGGGAGGGTCCTACGAGCAGTACTTC.

The CDR3 coding sequence is TGTGCCAGCAGTGACAGGGGGAACCTCTCCTACGAGCAGTACTTC. Its translation: CASSDRGNLSYEQYF. The chain uses TRBV6-1 and TRBJ2-7, with TRBD1 identical over 7 bases. There are 15 residues in the CDR3. Per the germline V gene, CDR1 is MNHNS and CDR2 is SASEGT. The V segment lost 3 bases and the J segment 0 bases; nucleotides outside the gene matches: 5.

CDR3: CAISEGQDTDTQYF. CDR3 bases: TGTGCCATCAGTGAGGGCCAGGACACAGATACGCAGTATTTT. This chain links TRBV10-3 with TRBJ2-3; the D is unclear. The ends were cut back, 2 bases at V and 2 bases at J, with 8 bases in the middle. The CDR3 totals 14 residues. Germline-derived CDR1 and CDR2 are ENHRY and SYGVKD.

V gene TRBV28 combines with J gene TRBJ1-3; D uncertain. Germline V gives CDR1 MDHEN, CDR2 SYDVKM. The CDR3 consists of 13 residues. Trimming removed 6 bases from V and 7 bases from J, with 13 bases in between. The CDR3: CASSLTERNTIYF. CDR3 nucleotide sequence: TGTGCCAGCAGCTTAACCGAACGGAACACCATATATTTT.

V and J are TRBV19 and TRBJ2-1; D call uncertain. The V end lost 3 bases, the J end lost 7 bases, and 10 bases lay between the germline ends. The CDR3 is 13 residues long. Germline loops: CDR1 LNHDA, CDR2 SQIVND (reference sequence). The CDR3: CASSINGRNEQFF. The CDR3 DNA follows: TGTGCCAGTAGTATTAATGGGCGGAATGAGCAGTTCTTC.

The chain links TRBV7-9 to TRBJ2-7, with D maybe TRBD2 (5 bases). The germline gives CDR1 SEHNR, CDR2 FQNEAQ (reference sequence). The germline V and J ends were trimmed by 5 bases and 5 bases, with 10 bases remaining between them. This CDR3 contains 12 residues. CDR3 region: CASSPSGNEQYF. CDR3 in DNA: TGTGCCAGCAGCCCCTCGGGGAACGAGCAGTACTTC. Supplemented by reference TRBV7-9 and TRBJ2-7, the full variable domain reads DTGVSQNPRHKITKRGQNVTFRCDPISEHNRLYWYRQTLGQGPEFLTYFQNEAQLEKSRLLSDRFSAERPKGSFSTLEIQRTEQGDSAMYLCASSPSGNEQYFGPGTRLTVT.

This rearrangement joins TRBV12-5 to TRBJ1-5; a weak D match, TRBD1 (5 bases). The CDR3 extends over 14 amino acids. Between the trimmed V and J ends, which lost 5 bases and 5 bases, there was a span of 13 bases. CDR1 is LGHNT, CDR2 FRNRAP, per germline. CDR3 bases: TGTGCTAGTGGTGTTCAGGGTTTGGATCAGCCCCAGCATTTT. Protein product: CASGVQGLDQPQHF. The complete variable domain, with remaining parts taken from reference TRBV12-5 and TRBJ1-5, reads DARVTQTPRHKVTEMGQEVTMRCQPILGHNTVFWYRQTMMQGLELLAYFRNRAPLDDSGMPKDRFSAEMPDATLATLKIQPSEPRDSAVYFCASGVQGLDQPQHFGDGTRLSIL.

The chain joins TRBV6-5 to TRBJ1-2; 7 bases line up with TRBD1. The CDR3 loop spans 13 amino acids. Germline trimming cut 6 bases from V and 4 bases from J; bases unmatched to any gene: 5. Germline V gene sequence: CDR1 MNHEY, CDR2 SVGAGI. The CDR3 reads CASSARQGYGYTF. CDR3 nucleotides: TGTGCCAGCAGCGCTAGACAGGGCTATGGCTACACCTTC.

The V and J genes are TRBV6-5 and TRBJ2-7; the D gene is possibly TRBD2 (6 bases). V was cut by 2 bases and J by 3 bases, with 11 bases left in between. The CDR3 runs 14 residues. Germline-derived CDR1 and CDR2 are MNHEY and SVGAGI. CDR3 nucleotides: TGTGCCAGCAGTTACAGTTCGGGGGTCTACGAGCAGTACTTC. This encodes CASSYSSGVYEQYF.

J is TRBJ2-6 and V is TRBV19; 7 nucleotides align to TRBD1. Germline CDR1 and CDR2: LNHDA and SQIVND (reference sequence). There are 18 residues in the CDR3. V dropped 5 bases and J dropped 2; count of bases not matched to a gene: 12. The CDR3 sequence is CASSPIALGTAGANVLTF. The CDR3 nucleotides read TGTGCCAGTAGTCCTATAGCCCTCGGGACAGCTGGGGCCAACGTCCTGACTTTC.

The chain joins TRBV7-2 to TRBJ2-4; TRBD1 is a possible D gene (5 bases). The germline gives CDR1 SGHTA, CDR2 FQGNSA. V lost 1 base to trimming and J lost 11 bases, with 18 bases between them. The CDR3 extends over 15 amino acids. CDR3 in DNA: TGTGCCAGCAGCTTAGGCAGGTCTCAAGGGGCGGTTCAGTACTTC. Translation gives CASSLGRSQGAVQYF.

The chain carries TRBV10-1 and TRBJ2-1; weak D call: TRBD1 (6 bases). The CDR3 length is 16 residues. The germline V gene encodes CDR1 WNHNN and CDR2 SYGVQD (reference sequence). Trimming removed 3 bases at V and 3 bases at J, with 15 bases between. The CDR3 DNA reads TGCGCCAGCAGTGACCCATTGAAAGGGGGCTACAATGAGCAGTTCTTC. Amino acids: CASSDPLKGGYNEQFF.

The chain uses TRBV28 and TRBJ2-5; TRBD1 or TRBD2 may be the D gene (5 bases each). The V and J ends lost 2 bases and 1 base respectively, with 14 bases between them. Germline V gene data show CDR1 as MDHEN and CDR2 as SYDVKM. CDR3 length: 16 amino acids. In DNA, the CDR3 is TGTGCCAGCAGTTTACGAGGGAGTGGGGCCCAAGAGACCCAGTACTTC. Protein: CASSLRGSGAQETQYF. Together with reference TRBV28 and TRBJ2-5, the CDR3 gives the full variable domain: DVKVTQSSRYLVKRTGEKVFLECVQDMDHENMFWYRQDPGLGLRLIYFSYDVKMKEKGDIPEGYSVSREKKERFSLILESASTNQTSMYLCASSLRGSGAQETQYFGPGTRLLVL.

V gene TRBV6-5 combines with J gene TRBJ1-2, with a tentative D call TRBD1 (5 bases). From germline, CDR1 is MNHEY and CDR2 SVGAGI. Trimming left V 6 bases short and J 8 bases short, with 16 bases between. The CDR3 covers 13 residues. The CDR3 reads CASSRVGTTGYTF. The CDR3 DNA is TGTGCCAGCAGCCGAGTGGGGACTACGGGCTACACCTTC.

The chain combines TRBV28 with TRBJ1-2; the D gene is possibly TRBD1 (6 bases). The CDR3 contains 13 residues. Trimming shortened V by 3 bases and J by 4 bases, and 9 bases separated the two germline ends. Germline V CDR1 and CDR2: MDHEN, SYDVKM. The CDR3 spells CASSFGGPYGYTF. The CDR3 DNA reads TGTGCCAGCAGTTTCGGGGGGCCCTATGGCTACACCTTC.

By sample share, this clone is medium-sized. The chain is built from TRBV19 and TRBJ1-1; tentative D call: TRBD1 (6 bases). This CDR3 is 14 amino acids long. Germline CDR1 and CDR2: LNHDA and SQIVND (reference sequence). The V and J ends lost 6 bases and 4 bases respectively, with 15 bases between them. The CDR3: CASRGGGPGTEAFF. The CDR3 DNA is TGTGCCAGTAGGGGCGGGGGCCCGGGCACTGAAGCTTTCTTT. Variable domain in full (rest from reference TRBV19 and TRBJ1-1): DGGITQSPKYLFRKEGQNVTLSCEQNLNHDAMYWYRQDPGQGLRLIYYSQIVNDFQKGDIAEGYSVSREKKESFPLTVTSAQKNPTAFYLCASRGGGPGTEAFFGQGTRLTVV.

This clone was recorded once. The rearrangement joins TRBV4-1 to TRBJ2-7; the match to TRBD2 covers 12 bases. Germline lookup yields CDR1 MGHRA and CDR2 YSYEKL. This CDR3 spans 14 amino acids. J lost 2 bases, V lost 8 bases, and 4 bases had no gene match. The CDR3 loop is CASSRLAGAYEQYF. Written as DNA, the CDR3 is TGCGCCAGCTCGCGACTAGCGGGAGCCTACGAGCAGTACTTC.

The chain recombines TRBV19 with TRBJ2-5; 8 bases line up with TRBD1. Trimming at V came to 1 base and at J to 1 base, leaving 2 bases not matched to a gene. CDR1 is LNHDA and CDR2 is SQIVND in the germline V gene (reference sequence). The CDR3 is 15 residues long. The CDR3 loop reads CASSIAGTGQETQYF. The CDR3 DNA is TGTGCCAGTAGTATAGCGGGGACAGGCCAAGAGACCCAGTACTTC.